This note documents a single TCR beta chain sequence. Repertoires were generated with immunoSEQ multiplex PCR, while TCRdb's copy carries only in-frame clones and drops some. Counted here are 150,000 to 160,000 clones, over 85% occurring once; the ten biggest clones make up 2% to 2.5%. This record comes from a study of control samples from healthy donors and cancer patients. The specimen sequenced was blood. This TCR came from a man aged 50-60 years in good health.

CDR3 coding DNA: TGTGCCAGCAGTGAGGGCAGATCCATGGGGGGCTACACCTTC. Translation: CASSEGRSMGGYTF. The chain recombines TRBV6-4 with TRBJ1-2, with D unresolved. Looked up from germline, CDR1 is MRHNA and CDR2 is SNTAGT. The CDR3 sequence is 14 residues long. V lost 3 bases, J lost 8 bases, and 16 bases lay in between.